The next 16 T cell receptor beta chains were all read from a single sample in a study of T cells in Graves' hyperthyroidism and ophthalmopathy. The CDR3 regions of TCR beta were amplified from RNA transcripts. First-round RT-PCR of the TCR CDR3 relied on the HTBI primer set. TCRdb re-analysed the multiplex PCR reads in MiXCR, keeping a single row per CDR3 protein. This sample has hundreds of thousands of distinct CDR3 sequences; less than 20% occur once, and the top ten carry 13% to 15%. The sample was blood. Source of these receptors: a woman in her late teens or twenties with Graves' hyperthyroidism.

The rearrangement joins TRBV9 to TRBJ1-2; D not resolved. The CDR3 runs 13 residues. CDR1 SGDLS and CDR2 YYNGEE come from the germline V gene. Trimming shortened V by 6 bases and J by 3 bases, and 12 bases separated the two germline ends. CDR3 nucleotide sequence: TGTGCCAGCACCCCCCAGGATTACTATGGCTACACCTTC. It encodes CASTPQDYYGYTF.

This clonotype has a count of ten or more. The chain recombines TRBV19 with TRBJ2-5; possibly TRBD2 for D (6 bases). Germline V CDR1 and CDR2: LNHDA, SQIVND (reference sequence). V was shortened by 3 bases and J by 5 bases, with 22 bases between the two germline ends. This CDR3 has 17 amino acids. DNA of the CDR3: TGTGCCAGTAGTATCGGGGTCGGGGGAGATTTTCAGGAGACCCAGTACTTC. Its protein is CASSIGVGGDFQETQYF.

This clonotype has just a few counts. The CDR3 DNA sequence: TGCGCCAGCAGTGACGGGTTAGGGACTAGGGGCAATGAGCAGTTCTTC. Translating gives CASSDGLGTRGNEQFF. This chain connects TRBV10-1 to TRBJ2-1; 8 bases agree with TRBD2. Germline trimming cut 3 bases from V and 6 bases from J; bases unmatched to any gene: 10. This CDR3 has 16 amino acids. The germline V gene has CDR1 WNHNN and CDR2 SYGVQD (reference sequence).

This clonotype was counted ten times or more. The V call is TRBV6-1, the J call TRBJ2-1; 9 bases match TRBD1. Trimming removed 6 bases from V and 5 bases from J; junction bases left unmatched: 8. The CDR3 has 15 amino acids. Germline lookup yields CDR1 MNHNS and CDR2 SASEGT. Here the CDR3 DNA reads TGTGCCAGCAGATCACAGGGGGCGAAGAACAATGAGCAGTTCTTC. Its translation: CASRSQGAKNNEQFF.

The CDR3 DNA is TGTGCCATCAGTGTGGCCGGGACAGGGAGCTCTGGGGCCAACGTCCTGACTTTC. The encoded protein is CAISVAGTGSSGANVLTF. The chain uses TRBV10-3 and TRBJ2-6; 9 bases map to TRBD1. The trim removed 4 bases at V and 0 bases at J, leaving 7 bases unmatched. CDR1 and CDR2 from the germline V gene are ENHRY and SYGVKD. The CDR3 has 18 residues.

This clonotype was recorded many times. This chain joins TRBV7-2 and TRBJ2-1, with D perhaps being TRBD1 or TRBD2 (6 bases each). V was pared by 4 bases and J by 8 bases, with 21 bases between. Germline V lookup: CDR1 SGHTA, CDR2 FQGNSA. This CDR3 has 16 residues. CDR3 protein: CASSSLGGRGLYEQFF. Written as DNA, the CDR3 is TGTGCCAGCAGCTCTCTAGGGGGGAGAGGGTTGTATGAGCAGTTCTTC.

This clonotype was counted many times. V is TRBV2 and J is TRBJ1-6, with no clear D. V lost 4 bases, J lost 8 bases, and 9 bases lay in between. Germline V gives CDR1 SNHLY, CDR2 FYNNEI. This CDR3 contains 13 residues. The CDR3 bases are TGTGCCAGCAGTGTTGGGCAGGATTCACCCCTCCACTTT. It is translated as CASSVGQDSPLHF.

This rearrangement joins TRBV18 to TRBJ1-1, with D hard to call. The CDR3 is 13 residues long. Germline V gives CDR1 KGHSH, CDR2 LQKENI. Deletions cut 1 base from V and 2 bases from J, with 5 bases between. The CDR3 sequence is CASSPQINTEAFF. The CDR3 DNA sequence: TGTGCCAGCTCACCACAGATAAACACTGAAGCTTTCTTT.

The chain combines TRBV28 with TRBJ1-5; 8 positions match TRBD1. This CDR3 region has 16 residues. Germline values: CDR1 MDHEN, CDR2 SYDVKM. The ends lost 6 bases at V and 5 bases at J; junction bases unmatched: 12. Here the CDR3 reads CASRGAAGGLDQPQHF. The DNA for the CDR3 is TGTGCCAGCAGGGGGGCGGCAGGGGGCCTGGATCAGCCCCAGCATTTT.

The genes are TRBV4-2 and TRBJ2-5; TRBD2 matches at 7 bases. V shed 10 bases, J shed 1 base, and the junction held 9 bases outside the gene matches. CDR1 LGHNA and CDR2 YNFKEQ come from the germline V gene. The CDR3 sequence is 14 residues long. The CDR3 sequence: CATSPGGIQETQYF. The DNA of the CDR3 is TGTGCCACCTCCCCGGGGGGAATCCAAGAGACCCAGTACTTC.

The table lists this clonotype with many counts. The chain couples TRBV7-3 to TRBJ1-6, with TRBD1 identical over 9 bases. Germline V gene data show CDR1 as SGHTA and CDR2 as FQGTGA. CDR3 size: 14 residues. V trimming: 4 bases; J trimming: 10 bases; junction bases outside the gene matches: 5. CDR3 coding DNA: TGTGCCAGCAGCTCACAGGGGGCATCATCACCCCTCCACTTT. It encodes CASSSQGASSPLHF.

This chain uses TRBV6-7 with TRBJ2-2, with 15 bases fitting TRBD2. Being an ORF, TRBV6-7 has a function that is uncertain. The CDR3 contains 18 residues. The V segment lost 6 bases and the J segment 5 bases; nucleotides outside the gene matches: 10. CDR3 residues: CASRSTGTSGGITGELFF. The CDR3 coding sequence is TGTGCCAGCAGATCGACCGGGACTAGCGGGGGGATTACCGGGGAGCTGTTTTTT.

This clonotype was counted between two and nine times. The chain recombines TRBV20-1 with TRBJ2-3, with 7 bases fitting TRBD2. Germline CDR1 and CDR2: DFQATT and SNEGSKA (reference sequence). This CDR3 is 13 amino acids long. V gave up 4 bases and J gave up 0 bases; unmatched junction bases: 1. The CDR3 is CSAKAGSTDTQYF. CDR3 in DNA: TGCAGTGCTAAAGCGGGGAGCACAGATACGCAGTATTTT.

This clonotype occurred many times. V is TRBV6-6 and J is TRBJ2-2; D is unclear. This CDR3 region has 15 residues. Trimming pared 0 bases from V and 8 bases from J, leaving 13 bases between. The germline gives CDR1 MNHNY, CDR2 SVGAGI (reference sequence). The CDR3 DNA reads TGTGCCAGCAGTTACTCGATGATCACGTTGGGGGAGCTGTTTTTT. This gives the protein CASSYSMITLGELFF.

The chain couples TRBV7-8 to TRBJ2-3; D possibly matches TRBD1 or TRBD2 (6 bases each). Germline V CDR1 and CDR2: SGHVS, FQNEAQ. Between the trimmed V and J ends, which lost 7 bases and 3 bases, there was a span of 17 bases. This CDR3 spans 15 amino acids. CDR3 sequence: CASIRGLLGTDTQYF. The CDR3 region has the DNA TGTGCCAGCATCCGGGGGCTATTGGGGACAGATACGCAGTATTTT.

Many counts were recorded for this clonotype. The genes are TRBV20-1 and TRBJ1-2, with a tentative D call TRBD1 (5 bases). V was trimmed by 1 base and J by 8 bases, leaving 14 bases between them. CDR1 is DFQATT, CDR2 SNEGSKA, per germline (reference sequence). The CDR3 runs to 13 residues. The CDR3 region has the DNA TGCAGTGCTAGAGTAGTTAGGGACGGAGGCTACACCTTC. Its protein is CSARVVRDGGYTF.